This record looks at one TCR beta chain sequence and its context. The data were obtained in a study of cytomegalovirus exposure and HLA in healthy donors. The V end was cut by 4 bases, the J end by 6 bases, with 22 bases between. The CDR3 spans 16 residues. Germline CDR1 reads MNHEY; CDR2 reads SMNVEV (reference sequence). The PCR was carried out with 60 Vbeta primers and 13 Jbeta primers. The data were produced by immunoSEQ multiplex PCR, yet TCRdb's version contains in-frame clones alone and is incomplete. The repertoire consists of 200,000 to 250,000 clones, with 60% to 80% occurring once and the leading ten covering 1.8%.

Sequences were obtained from PBMCs. V gene TRBV27 combines with J gene TRBJ2-7; D might be TRBD1 (5 bases). The receptor was isolated from a woman between 25 and 40 years old in good health and CMV-seronegative. Here the CDR3 reads CASSSIPGPRLIEQYF. The CDR3 coding sequence is TGTGCCAGCAGTTCCATCCCAGGGCCGCGTCTGATCGAGCAGTACTTC.